The 32 T cell receptor beta chains given below trace back to one sample, sequenced in a study of tumor and adjacent non-tumor tissue in lung cancer. The template was RNA from unsorted bulk tissue. TCRbeta libraries were built with three rounds of nested PCR, modified from ARM-PCR. TCRdb reprocessed the multiplex PCR reads via MiXCR and lists one record per CDR3 protein. The sample consists of tens of thousands of distinct CDR3 sequences, 65% to 75% of them appearing once. Material for sequencing was lung tumor tissue. These receptors all come from a woman between 65 and 79 years old with non-small cell lung cancer.

Points on this clonotype: The missing conserved phenylalanine or tryptophan at the end of this CDR3 makes a read error likely. V gene TRBV6-5 combines with J gene TRBJ2-6; D uncertain. There are 15 residues in the CDR3. V gave up 6 bases and J gave up 1 base, with 10 bases separating them. Germline V CDR1 and CDR2: MNHEY, SVGAGI. The CDR3 DNA reads as TGTGCCAGCAGACGAGACATATCTGGGGCCAACGTCCTGACTTTA. Its protein product is CASRRDISGANVLTL.

Concerning this clonotype itself: A single base separates this from a much larger clone, so it may be a read error. The chain employs TRBV6-1 and TRBJ1-1, with a tentative D call TRBD1 (5 bases). From germline, CDR1 is MNHNS and CDR2 SASEGT. CDR3 length: 16 residues. CDR3 in amino acids: CASSEILRGPNTGAFF. For the CDR3, the DNA is TGTGCCAGCAGTGAAATTTTGAGGGGACCGAACACTGGAGCTTTCTTT.

A word on this clonotype: This could be a read error, since a much larger clone is one nucleotide away. The chain has TRBV6-1 and TRBJ1-1; 7 nucleotides agree with TRBD1. CDR3 size: 15 residues. Germline V gives CDR1 MNHNS, CDR2 SASEGT. The CDR3 loop reads CAGSGGDSLNTEAFF. The DNA for the CDR3 is TGTGCCGGCAGTGGCGGGGACAGCTTGAACACTGAAGCTTTCTTT.

This clonotype is labeled medium-sized. V and J are TRBV4-2 and TRBJ2-3; the match to TRBD2 covers 12 bases. Looked up from germline, CDR1 is LGHNA and CDR2 is YNFKEQ. V shed 6 bases and J 4 bases; nucleotides not matched to a gene: 17. The CDR3 is 19 amino acids. CDR3 region: CASRGNGDSSGRAPDTQYF. CDR3 nucleotides: TGTGCCAGCAGGGGAAACGGGGATTCTAGCGGGAGGGCTCCAGATACGCAGTATTTT.

To note about this clonotype: The junction differs from germline at one of its ends, possibly a read error. The CDR3 is CASTKGGETRYF. The CDR3 bases are TGTGCTAGCACCAAAGGGGGGGAGACCCGGTACTTC. V usage is TRBV28 and J usage is TRBJ2-5; the D gene is possibly TRBD2 (7 bases). CDR1 and CDR2 from the germline V gene are MDHEN and SYDVKM. The CDR3 is made up of 12 amino acids.

To note about this clonotype: Since a much larger clone is just one base distant, this may be a read error. The chain recombines TRBV13 with TRBJ2-5, with 7 nucleotides matching TRBD1. V shed 4 bases, J shed 5 bases, and the junction held 10 bases outside the gene matches. The V gene's germline CDR1 is PRHDT and CDR2 FYEKMQ (reference sequence). The CDR3 is made up of 15 amino acids. CDR3 coding DNA: TGTGCCAGCAGCTCGCGACAGGGTAATTTGGAGACCCAGTACTTC. Translation gives CASSSRQGNLETQYF.

Remarks on this clonotype: At one boundary the junction diverges from the germline segment, which might be a read error. The chain has TRBV4-1 and TRBJ2-7, with a possible D match to TRBD2 (6 bases). The CDR3 length is 17 residues. Germline V CDR1 and CDR2: MGHRA, YSYEKL. The CDR3 nucleotides read TGCGCCAGCAACCAAGATTTCGGGGGAGTTACCCCCTTCGAGCAGTACTTC. It encodes CASNQDFGGVTPFEQYF.

Details on this clonotype: No conserved phenylalanine or tryptophan ends this CDR3, so it is likely a read error. V gene TRBV11-3 combines with J gene TRBJ2-1, with 9 positions matching TRBD2. Germline CDR1 and CDR2: SGHNT and YENEEA. The CDR3 covers 17 residues. The trim removed 9 bases at V and 1 base at J, leaving 13 bases unmatched. The CDR3: CASSVESSGGSYNEQFV. In DNA form, the CDR3 reads TGTGCCAGTAGCGTAGAGAGTAGCGGGGGTTCCTACAATGAGCAGTTCGTC.

Comments on this clonotype: One end of the junction is discordant with germline, which a read error may explain. This chain links TRBV6-1 with TRBJ1-5; maybe TRBD1 (6 bases). CDR1 is MNHNS, CDR2 SASEGT, per germline. The CDR3 has 17 residues. The CDR3 DNA reads TGTGCCAGCAGTGACACCTGGAGGCGGGGGGGCAATCAGCCCCAACATTTT. This gives the protein CASSDTWRRGGNQPQHF.

Worth noting for this clonotype: This may be a read error, as it is one base from a much larger clone. This rearrangement joins TRBV19 to TRBJ2-3, with D perhaps matching TRBD1 (5 bases). CDR3 length equals 15 residues. Germline-derived CDR1 and CDR2 are LNHDA and SQIVND (reference sequence). CDR3 nucleotides: TGTGCCGGTAGCTTCTCTCAGGGCCGTGCACGAACGCAGTATTTT. Translation gives CAGSFSQGRARTQYF.

Turning to this clonotype: Mismatch with germline at one junction end may stem from a read error. The chain carries TRBV4-1 and TRBJ2-2, with TRBD2 matching 9 bases. Germline-derived CDR1 and CDR2 are MGHRA and YSYEKL. The CDR3 is 20 residues long. This chain's CDR3 is CASSQEGSGRRVWNTGEMFF. DNA of the CDR3: TGCGCCAGCAGCCAAGAGGGCAGCGGGAGGCGTGTATGGAACACCGGGGAGATGTTTTTT.

Of note for this clonotype: This CDR3 fails to terminate in the conserved phenylalanine or tryptophan, so it likely reflects a read error. This chain links TRBV6-1 with TRBJ2-1, with 10 bases that match TRBD2. Germline assignment: CDR1 MNHNS and CDR2 SASEGT. The CDR3 extends over 17 amino acids. Here the CDR3 reads CASTEDGWTSGYNEQFY. The CDR3 DNA reads as TGTGCCAGCACTGAAGATGGTTGGACTAGCGGTTACAATGAGCAGTTCTAC.

J is TRBJ2-5 and V is TRBV20-1, with 7 bases fitting TRBD2. The length of the CDR3 is 17 residues. Germline trimming cut 3 bases from V and 3 bases from J; bases unmatched to any gene: 16. CDR1 DFQATT and CDR2 SNEGSKA come from the germline V gene (reference sequence). For the CDR3, the DNA is TGCAGTGCTAGTGACCAAGGGCGACTAGCAGGAGAAGAGACCCAGTACTTC. Its translation: CSASDQGRLAGEETQYF.

The gene calls are TRBV6-6 and TRBJ1-1; no definite D call. With 5 bases removed from V and 2 bases from J, the gap between germline ends came to 9 bases. The CDR3 spans 13 residues. Germline V CDR1 and CDR2: MNHNY, SVGAGI (reference sequence). The CDR3 protein is CASSPTHNTEAFF. As DNA, the CDR3 is TGTGCCAGCAGTCCTACGCATAACACTGAAGCTTTCTTT.

On this clonotype: A much larger clone lies one base from this, so it may be a read error. The chain couples TRBV7-9 to TRBJ2-2; D possibly uses TRBD1 or TRBD2 (5 bases each). CDR1 and CDR2 from the germline V gene are SEHNR and FQNEAQ (reference sequence). This CDR3 has 16 amino acids. V was trimmed by 3 bases and J by 4 bases, leaving 15 bases between them. For the CDR3, the DNA is TGTGCCAGCAGCTTCCCCAGGGAGCGAGGCACCGGGGAGCTGTTTTTT. Translated: CASSFPRERGTGELFF.

This clonotype has only a few counts. This may stem from a read error, because a much larger clone lies one nucleotide away. Since the CDR3 does not end with the conserved phenylalanine or tryptophan, this likely comes from a read error. The genes are TRBV12-3 or TRBV12-4 and TRBJ2-5; no firm D call. V was trimmed by 3 bases and J by 1 base, leaving 0 bases between them. This CDR3 region has 11 residues. The CDR3: CASSFQETQYL. DNA for the CDR3: TGTGCCAGCAGTTTCCAAGAGACCCAGTACCTC.

In the case of this clonotype: One junction end disagrees with the germline gene, perhaps due to a read error. The rearrangement links TRBV5-1 to TRBJ2-7; D might be TRBD2 (8 bases). The length of the CDR3 is 15 residues. Looked up from germline, CDR1 is SGHRS and CDR2 is YFSETQ. CDR3 sequence (DNA): TGCGCTAGCAGCTCGGGAGGGGGACAGATCTACGAGCAGTACTTC. Translation: CASSSGGGQIYEQYF.

For this clonotype: Possible read error: a much larger clone is one base away. This chain links TRBV20-1 with TRBJ1-5, with 9 bases matching TRBD1. This CDR3 is built from 16 residues. V dropped 5 bases and J dropped 2; count of bases not matched to a gene: 10. Germline CDR1 is DFQATT and CDR2 is SNEGSKA (reference sequence). DNA for the CDR3: TGCAGTGCTTCCGGGACAGGGACCCATGGCAATCAGCCCCAGCATTTT. Its protein product is CSASGTGTHGNQPQHF.

The chain uses TRBV6-5 and TRBJ1-3; no clear D. The CDR3 is made up of 15 amino acids. V was shortened by 0 bases and J by 6 bases, with 12 bases between the two germline ends. Germline-derived CDR1 and CDR2 are MNHEY and SVGAGI. The CDR3: CASSYSYSLENTIYF. Written as DNA, the CDR3 is TGTGCCAGCAGTTACTCATACAGTCTCGAAAACACCATATATTTT.

As regards this clonotype: This may be a read error, as it is one base from a much larger clone. The chain has TRBV13 and TRBJ1-2; D is unclear. Trimming took 3 bases from V and 7 from J, leaving 15 bases between them. This CDR3 is built from 14 residues. Germline CDR1 PRHDT, CDR2 FYEKMQ (reference sequence). The CDR3 nucleotides read TGTGCCAGCAGCTTGGGAGAGGGAGGGTTTGGCTACACCTTC. Translated, it gives CASSLGEGGFGYTF.

This clonotype was seen a single time. A read error may account for a junction end that differs from germline. The V gene is TRBV6-5, the J gene TRBJ1-1; tentative D call: TRBD1 (5 bases). The CDR3 sequence is 17 residues long. CDR1 and CDR2 from the germline V gene are MNHEY and SVGAGI. CDR3 sequence: CASSYSNVGGFNTEAFF. The DNA of the CDR3 is TGCGCCAGCAGTTACTCGAATGTGGGGGGATTTAACACTGAAGCTTTCTTT.

This clonotype was seen repeatedly, ten times or more. The rearrangement links TRBV28 to TRBJ1-1; no firm D call. In germline, CDR1 is MDHEN, CDR2 SYDVKM. The CDR3 spans 15 residues. Trimming stripped 6 bases from V and 1 base from J, with 15 bases between. CDR3 bases: TGTGCCAGCAGCATTGCGGACCCCGGGAACACTGAAGCTTTCTTT. It is translated as CASSIADPGNTEAFF. Full variable domain (rest looked up from reference TRBV28 and TRBJ1-1): DVKVTQSSRYLVKRTGEKVFLECVQDMDHENMFWYRQDPGLGLRLIYFSYDVKMKEKGDIPEGYSVSREKKERFSLILESASTNQTSMYLCASSIADPGNTEAFFGQGTRLTVV.

Worth noting for this clonotype: One junction end does not reproduce the germline sequence, and a read error may be involved. V gene TRBV6-5 combines with J gene TRBJ2-7; D gene uncertain. Germline lookup yields CDR1 MNHEY and CDR2 SVGAGI. The CDR3 spans 14 residues. The CDR3 here is CASGYSTGSYEQYF. Written as DNA, the CDR3 is TGTGCCAGCGGTTACTCGACGGGTTCCTATGAGCAGTACTTC.

This clonotype has a single count. Possible read error: a much larger clone is one base away. The chain employs TRBV28 and TRBJ2-7; D may be TRBD1 (6 bases). The germline V gene encodes CDR1 MDHEN and CDR2 SYDVKM. This CDR3 has 12 amino acids. Here the CDR3 DNA reads TGTGGCAGCAGCCAACAGGGCTACGAGCAGTACTTC. This translates into CGSSQQGYEQYF.

Comment on this clonotype: Just one base apart from a much larger clone, this may be a read error. The chain is built from TRBV28 and TRBJ1-1, with no clear D. CDR1 is MDHEN and CDR2 is SYDVKM in the germline V gene. This CDR3 is 13 amino acids long. V gave up 11 bases and J gave up 4 bases, with 17 bases separating them. In nucleotides, the CDR3 is TGTGCCGCATCAGGAGCTCACGCCACTGAAGCTTTCTTT. Amino acid sequence: CAASGAHATEAFF.

Concerning this clonotype itself: A junction boundary mismatches the germline segment, possibly from a read error. V gene TRBV4-2 combines with J gene TRBJ1-2; no definite D call. CDR1 and CDR2 (germline): LGHNA, YNFKEQ. The CDR3 is 14 amino acids. Here the CDR3 reads CASSQERVYYGYAF. The CDR3 coding sequence is TGTGCCAGCAGCCAAGAGCGGGTATACTATGGCTACGCCTTT.

The chain is built from TRBV6-5 and TRBJ2-7; the match to TRBD1 covers 7 bases. This CDR3 spans 16 amino acids. Germline-derived CDR1 and CDR2 are MNHEY and SVGAGI. V shed 7 bases, J shed 4 bases, and the junction held 16 bases outside the gene matches. CDR3 in DNA: TGTGCCAGCAATTATAGTCGAGACAGGGTGGGGTACGAGCAGTACTTC. Protein: CASNYSRDRVGYEQYF.

As to this clonotype: Germline and junction disagree at one end, which may indicate a read error. The J gene is TRBJ2-1, the V gene TRBV6-6; maybe TRBD2 (6 bases). Germline loops: CDR1 MNHNY, CDR2 SVGAGI (reference sequence). The CDR3 sequence is 13 residues long. In nucleotides, the CDR3 is TGTGCCACGATAACGGGAGATGTCAATGAGCGGTTCTTC. Protein product: CATITGDVNERFF.

The sample holds many counts of this clonotype. The V gene is TRBV5-4, the J gene TRBJ2-5, with 8 bases that match TRBD1. The J segment lost 4 bases and the V segment lost 4 bases, leaving 12 bases of the junction unmatched. The CDR3 extends over 16 amino acids. Germline CDR1 reads SGHNT; CDR2 reads YYREEE (reference sequence). This CDR3 is CASSLRQGRFGETQYF. Here the CDR3 DNA reads TGTGCCAGCAGCCTTCGACAGGGGAGGTTTGGAGAGACCCAGTACTTC.

On this clonotype: One end of the junction varies from germline; a read error may be responsible. V is TRBV20-1 and J is TRBJ2-3, with D unclear. The CDR3 extends over 11 amino acids. Germline V lookup: CDR1 DFQATT, CDR2 SNEGSKA (reference sequence). CDR3: CSVSLSDSQYF. The CDR3 coding sequence is TGCAGTGTTAGTCTTTCAGATTCGCAGTATTTT.

This clonotype came up a few times. This chain connects TRBV19 to TRBJ2-7; TRBD1 might be the D (6 bases). Germline V gene sequence: CDR1 LNHDA, CDR2 SQIVND (reference sequence). Trimming left V 5 bases short and J 5 bases short, with 16 bases between. CDR3 size: 14 residues. CDR3 region: CASSPRGAGDEQYF. CDR3 coding DNA: TGTGCCAGTAGTCCGAGGGGCGCAGGGGACGAGCAGTACTTC. Full variable domain (missing parts from reference TRBV19 and TRBJ2-7): DGGITQSPKYLFRKEGQNVTLSCEQNLNHDAMYWYRQDPGQGLRLIYYSQIVNDFQKGDIAEGYSVSREKKESFPLTVTSAQKNPTAFYLCASSPRGAGDEQYFGPGTRLTVT.

The count of this clonotype is one. Mismatch with germline at one junction end may stem from a read error. The chain uses TRBV6-2 or TRBV6-3 and TRBJ1-5, with unresolved D. There are 13 residues in the CDR3. Germline CDR1 reads MNHEY; CDR2 reads SVGEGT. The CDR3 loop reads CASGYARNQPHHF. CDR3 sequence (DNA): TGTGCCAGCGGTTACGCTAGGAATCAGCCCCATCATTTT.